These 23 T cell receptor beta chains came from one sample sequenced in a study of blood T cell repertoires in COVID-19. TCRdb's table, derived via immunoSEQ multiplex PCR, lists solely in-frame clones and lacks some. The table records around 75,000 clones, roughly 90% of them present only once. The specimen sequenced was peripheral blood. These receptors originate from a human donor in a cohort sampled during active COVID-19.

This clone has only one observation. The CDR3 here is CASNQGGDRLGETQYF. The CDR3 DNA sequence: TGTGCCAGCAACCAAGGGGGGGACAGGCTGGGAGAGACCCAGTACTTC. The genes are TRBV21-1 and TRBJ2-5; the table's D call of TRBD1 was not tested on the DNA. TRBV21-1 is termed a pseudogene. CDR3 length equals 16 residues.

The V and J genes are TRBV2 and TRBJ2-1, with TRBD2 matching 11 bases. This CDR3 spans 14 amino acids. Germline V CDR1 and CDR2: SNHLY, FYNNEI. Germline trimming cut 6 bases from V and 6 bases from J; bases unmatched to any gene: 4. The CDR3 reads CASSLAGGRNEQFF. Written as DNA, the CDR3 is TGTGCCAGCAGCTTAGCGGGGGGGCGCAATGAGCAGTTCTTC.

The chain recombines TRBV6-5 with TRBJ1-1; D is perhaps TRBD1 (6 bases). V was trimmed by 7 bases and J by 1 base, leaving 13 bases between them. CDR1 MNHEY and CDR2 SVGAGI come from the germline V gene. This CDR3 comprises 14 residues. The CDR3 reads CASINRVGNTEAFF. Here the CDR3 DNA reads TGTGCCAGCATAAACAGGGTCGGGAACACTGAAGCTTTCTTT.

This clone was picked up one time. DNA of the CDR3: TGTGCCAGCAGCTCGGACAAGAACACTGAAGCTTTCTTT. Its protein is CASSSDKNTEAFF. The V and J genes are TRBV2 and TRBJ1-1, with a weak D call TRBD1 (5 bases). The V end was cut by 6 bases, the J end by 1 base, with 9 bases between. The CDR3 sequence is 13 residues long. From germline, CDR1 is SNHLY and CDR2 FYNNEI.

This chain links TRBV5-1 with TRBJ2-3, with 11 bases identical to TRBD2. J lost 3 bases, V lost 4 bases, and 7 bases had no gene match. This CDR3 is 16 amino acids long. Germline V CDR1 and CDR2: SGHRS, YFSETQ. CDR3 sequence reads: CASSQRLAGRTDTQYF. The CDR3 DNA reads TGCGCCAGCAGCCAGAGACTAGCGGGAAGGACAGATACGCAGTATTTT.

The V and J genes are TRBV15 and TRBJ2-1; 10 nucleotides line up with TRBD2. Germline CDR1 reads LNHNV; CDR2 reads YYDKDF (reference sequence). The CDR3 is 15 residues long. Trimming took 0 bases from V and 9 from J; bases not matched to a gene: 5. The CDR3 bases are TGTGCCACCAGCAGAGAACAGCGGGGGGGCAGTGAGCAGTTCTTC. Translation: CATSREQRGGSEQFF.

The chain has TRBV18 and TRBJ2-1; 7 bases are a match to TRBD2. The V gene's germline CDR1 is KGHSH and CDR2 LQKENI. The V gene end was trimmed by 3 bases and the J gene end by 3 bases; junction bases not matched to a gene: 17. The CDR3 covers 19 residues. CDR3 coding DNA: TGTGCCAGCTCACCGGTGGCTAGCGGAGGCCGGTCATTCTACAATGAGCAGTTCTTC. Protein sequence: CASSPVASGGRSFYNEQFF.

This chain uses TRBV7-9 with TRBJ2-1; 7 bases fit TRBD2. The CDR3 spans 15 residues. The ends lost 1 base at V and 7 bases at J; junction bases unmatched: 7. The V gene's germline CDR1 is SEHNR and CDR2 FQNEAQ (reference sequence). CDR3 residues: CASSLGLRERNEQFF. The DNA for the CDR3 is TGTGCCAGCAGCTTAGGGTTGCGGGAGAGAAATGAGCAGTTCTTC.

V usage is TRBV5-4 and J usage is TRBJ2-3; 15 nucleotides agree with TRBD2. The V and J ends lost 4 bases and 2 bases, in that order; junction bases with no gene match: 8. The CDR3 is 18 amino acids. The germline CDR1 and CDR2 sequences are SGHNT and YYREEE (reference sequence). CDR3 residues: CASSPGLAGGPFTDTQYF. The CDR3 DNA is TGTGCCAGCAGCCCTGGACTAGCGGGAGGGCCCTTCACAGATACGCAGTATTTT.

This chain connects TRBV5-5 to TRBJ2-6, with a tentative D call TRBD1 (5 bases). Germline V gene data show CDR1 as SGHKS and CDR2 as YYEKEE (reference sequence). This CDR3 region has 15 residues. The germline V and J ends were trimmed by 3 bases and 4 bases, with 11 bases remaining between them. The CDR3 DNA sequence: TGTGCCAGCAGCTCCACAGGAGCCGGGGCCAACGTCCTGACTTTC. Translating it yields CASSSTGAGANVLTF.

The chain links TRBV28 to TRBJ2-3; 10 bases map to TRBD1. Germline V gene lookup returns CDR1 MDHEN and CDR2 SYDVKM. The CDR3 sequence is 15 residues long. Trimming removed 5 bases from V and 2 bases from J; junction bases left unmatched: 4. Here the CDR3 DNA reads TGTGCCAGCAGTATCGGGACAGGGGACACAGATACGCAGTATTTT. Protein sequence: CASSIGTGDTDTQYF.

The chain couples TRBV5-1 to TRBJ2-1, with 10 bases matching TRBD2. Trimming removed 0 bases from V and 6 bases from J; junction bases left unmatched: 0. The CDR3 consists of 14 residues. Germline lookup yields CDR1 SGHRS and CDR2 YFSETQ. CDR3: CASSLGTSGNEQFF. For the CDR3, the DNA is TGCGCCAGCAGCTTGGGGACTAGCGGCAATGAGCAGTTCTTC.

The chain has TRBV4-3 and TRBJ1-1; D is perhaps TRBD1 (6 bases). This CDR3 spans 13 amino acids. V was trimmed by 5 bases and J by 1 base, leaving 8 bases between them. The germline V gene encodes CDR1 LGHNA and CDR2 YSLEER. As DNA, the CDR3 is TGCGCCAGCAGCGCGGACAGGAACACTGAAGCTTTCTTT. Amino acid sequence: CASSADRNTEAFF.

The rearrangement links TRBV19 to TRBJ2-3; TRBD2 matches 13 bases. With 5 bases clipped from V and 1 base from J, the junction kept 3 bases outside the gene matches. The CDR3 is 16 amino acids. CDR1 is LNHDA, CDR2 SQIVND, per germline (reference sequence). CDR3 in DNA: TGTGCCAGTAGTCTCGGACTAGCGGGGGGCACAGATACGCAGTATTTT. Residues: CASSLGLAGGTDTQYF.

The J gene is TRBJ2-3, the V gene TRBV9; 8 bases fit TRBD2. V lost 4 bases to trimming and J lost 0 bases; unmatched junction nucleotides: 7. Germline V gene sequence: CDR1 SGDLS, CDR2 YYNGEE. This CDR3 contains 16 residues. The CDR3 DNA is TGTGCCAGCAGCCCACGGACTAGCTCTAGCACAGATACGCAGTATTTT. Amino acids: CASSPRTSSSTDTQYF.

The CDR3 sequence: CASGDRGRLTEAFF. The CDR3 region has the DNA TGCGCCAGCGGGGACAGGGGGAGGTTGACTGAAGCTTTCTTT. The V and J genes are TRBV5-1 and TRBJ1-1, with 11 bases lining up with TRBD1. The CDR3 length is 14 residues. Per the germline V gene, CDR1 is SGHRS and CDR2 is YFSETQ. J gave up 5 bases and V 7 bases, and 7 bases lay outside the gene matches. Full variable domain (outside the CDR3, taken from reference TRBV5-1 and TRBJ1-1): KAGVTQTPRYLIKTRGQQVTLSCSPISGHRSVSWYQQTPGQGLQFLFEYFSETQRNKGNFPGRFSGRQFSNSRSEMNVSTLELGDSALYLCASGDRGRLTEAFFGQGTRLTVV.

The chain couples TRBV18 to TRBJ1-6, with D tentatively TRBD1 (6 bases). There are 14 residues in the CDR3. CDR1 and CDR2 (germline): KGHSH, LQKENI. The V and J ends lost 3 bases and 7 bases respectively, with 10 bases between them. This chain's CDR3 is CASSPKTGNSPLHF. The CDR3 DNA sequence: TGTGCCAGCTCACCGAAGACAGGCAATTCACCCCTCCACTTT.

This rearrangement joins TRBV25-1 to TRBJ1-5, with 9 bases fitting TRBD1. Trimming removed 2 bases from V and 6 bases from J; junction bases left unmatched: 2. CDR1 MGHDK and CDR2 SYGVNS come from the germline V gene. The CDR3 covers 14 residues. CDR3: CASSEAQGAQPQHF. CDR3 nucleotides: TGTGCCAGCAGTGAAGCACAGGGGGCTCAGCCCCAGCATTTT.

This rearrangement joins TRBV6-1 to TRBJ1-2; no definite D call. V was shortened by 2 bases and J by 7 bases, with 14 bases between the two germline ends. The CDR3 covers 14 residues. In germline, CDR1 is MNHNS, CDR2 SASEGT. This CDR3 is CASSELGLVSGYTF. The CDR3 DNA reads TGTGCCAGCAGTGAACTAGGACTAGTTAGTGGCTACACCTTC.

The rearrangement links TRBV29-1 to TRBJ2-7; TRBD2 is a possible D gene (6 bases). The V end was cut by 6 bases, the J end by 7 bases, with 19 bases between. The CDR3 runs 13 residues. Germline V gene data show CDR1 as SQVTM and CDR2 as ANQGSEA. The chain's CDR3 is CSVILTSSREQYF. CDR3 in DNA: TGCAGCGTAATCCTGACTAGTTCGAGGGAGCAGTACTTC.

The V and J genes are TRBV2 and TRBJ2-3; possible D gene TRBD2, 7 bases. The CDR3 is made up of 15 amino acids. Germline CDR1 SNHLY, CDR2 FYNNEI. V lost 6 bases and J lost 3, with 16 bases in between. For the CDR3, the DNA is TGTGCCAGCAGGGCCTTAGGGGGGGCGACAGATACGCAGTATTTT. Encoded protein: CASRALGGATDTQYF. The full variable domain, rest sourced from reference TRBV2 and TRBJ2-3, is EPEVTQTPSHQVTQMGQEVILRCVPISNHLYFYWYRQILGQKVEFLVSFYNNEISEKSEIFDDQFSVERPDGSNFTLKIRSTKLEDSAMYFCASRALGGATDTQYFGPGTRLTVL.

This chain connects TRBV5-4 to TRBJ1-1, with 7 bases matching TRBD1. The V gene end was trimmed by 4 bases and the J gene end by 3 bases; junction bases not matched to a gene: 9. Per germline, CDR1 SGHNT and CDR2 YYREEE (reference sequence). The CDR3 has 15 amino acids. The CDR3 DNA follows: TGTGCCAGCAGCGTTGACAGGGAACCTGACACTGAAGCTTTCTTT. It encodes CASSVDREPDTEAFF.

V usage is TRBV19 and J usage is TRBJ2-7; possibly TRBD2 for D (5 bases). The germline V gene has CDR1 LNHDA and CDR2 SQIVND (reference sequence). The CDR3 covers 13 residues. Trimming stripped 4 bases from V and 5 bases from J, with 12 bases between. DNA for the CDR3: TGTGCCAGTAGTACGAAACTAGGGAACGAGCAGTACTTC. Translation gives CASSTKLGNEQYF.